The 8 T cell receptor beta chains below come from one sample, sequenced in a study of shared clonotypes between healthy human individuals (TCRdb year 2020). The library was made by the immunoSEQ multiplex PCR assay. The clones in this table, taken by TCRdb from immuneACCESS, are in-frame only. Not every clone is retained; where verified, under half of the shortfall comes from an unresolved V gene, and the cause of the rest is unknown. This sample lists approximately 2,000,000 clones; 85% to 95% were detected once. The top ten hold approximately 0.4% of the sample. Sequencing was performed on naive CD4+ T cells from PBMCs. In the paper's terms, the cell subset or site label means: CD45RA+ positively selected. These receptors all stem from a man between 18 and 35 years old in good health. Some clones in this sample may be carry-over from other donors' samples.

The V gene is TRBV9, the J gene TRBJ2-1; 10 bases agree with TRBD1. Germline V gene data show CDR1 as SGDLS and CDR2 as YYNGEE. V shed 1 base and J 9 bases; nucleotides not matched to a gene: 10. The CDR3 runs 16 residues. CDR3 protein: CASSVPGTGASTEQFF. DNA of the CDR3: TGTGCCAGCAGCGTACCCGGGACAGGGGCTTCTACTGAGCAGTTCTTC.

CDR3 loop: CASLGQSYEQYF. For the CDR3, the DNA is TGTGCCAGCTTGGGACAGTCCTACGAGCAGTACTTC. This chain joins TRBV28 and TRBJ2-7; TRBD1 aligns across 7 bases. Germline-derived CDR1 and CDR2 are MDHEN and SYDVKM. The length of the CDR3 is 12 residues. V shed 8 bases, J shed 1 base, and the junction held 2 bases outside the gene matches.

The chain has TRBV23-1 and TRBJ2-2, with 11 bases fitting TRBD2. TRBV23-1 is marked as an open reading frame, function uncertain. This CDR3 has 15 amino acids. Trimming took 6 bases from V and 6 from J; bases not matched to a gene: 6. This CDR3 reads CASRRSGRAPGELFF. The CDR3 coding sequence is TGCGCCAGCAGACGTAGCGGGAGGGCCCCCGGGGAGCTGTTTTTT.

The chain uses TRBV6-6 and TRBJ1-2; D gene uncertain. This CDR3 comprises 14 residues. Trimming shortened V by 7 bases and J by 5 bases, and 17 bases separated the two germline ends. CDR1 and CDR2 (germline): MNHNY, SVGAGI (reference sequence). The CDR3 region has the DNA TGTGCCAGCACCGAGCCCGGAAGGTCTTATGGCTACACCTTC. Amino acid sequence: CASTEPGRSYGYTF.

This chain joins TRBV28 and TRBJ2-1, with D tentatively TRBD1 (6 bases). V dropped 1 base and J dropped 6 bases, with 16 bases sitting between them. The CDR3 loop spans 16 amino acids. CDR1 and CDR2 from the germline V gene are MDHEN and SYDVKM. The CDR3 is CASSLFFGGDSNEQFF. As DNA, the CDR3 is TGTGCCAGCAGTTTATTTTTTGGGGGCGACAGCAATGAGCAGTTCTTC.

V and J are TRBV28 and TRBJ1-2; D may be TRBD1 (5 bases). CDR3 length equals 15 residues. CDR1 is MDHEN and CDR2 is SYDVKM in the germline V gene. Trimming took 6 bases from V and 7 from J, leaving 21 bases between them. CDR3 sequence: CASSVQAGSEGGYTF. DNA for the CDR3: TGTGCCAGCAGCGTACAGGCCGGTTCGGAAGGTGGCTACACCTTC.

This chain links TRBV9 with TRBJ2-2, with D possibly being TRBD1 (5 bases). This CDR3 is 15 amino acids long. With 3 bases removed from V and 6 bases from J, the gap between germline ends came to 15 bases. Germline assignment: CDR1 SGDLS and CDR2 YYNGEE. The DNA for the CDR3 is TGTGCCAGCAGCGCAAATCAGGGAAAGGCCGGGGAGCTGTTTTTT. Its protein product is CASSANQGKAGELFF.

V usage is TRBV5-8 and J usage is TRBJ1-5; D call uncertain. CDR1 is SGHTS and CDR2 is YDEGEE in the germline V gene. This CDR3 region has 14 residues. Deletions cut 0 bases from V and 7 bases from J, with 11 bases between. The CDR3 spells CASSLARSRQPQHF. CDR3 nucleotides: TGTGCCAGCAGCTTGGCCCGTAGTCGCCAGCCCCAGCATTTT.